This T cell receptor (beta chain) was obtained from a study of T cell responses to AZD1222 COVID-19 vaccine. Study-wide background: Pooling was applied to second doses at about 4 or about 12 weeks.

Notes on the study in general: The sample set comprised mostly white British donors with more females, and clonal diversity was possibly underestimated.

Profiling relied on immunoSEQ multiplex PCR, and the TCRdb table lists in-frame clones only, not all of them. The data hold some 150,000 clones, with just over 90% observed a single time. Remarks on this clone: Its target is not known.

Germline V CDR1 and CDR2: MNHEY, SVGAGI. Trimming removed 2 bases from V and 8 bases from J; junction bases left unmatched: 10. This CDR3 spans 15 amino acids. The chain carries TRBV6-5 and TRBJ1-2, with 8 bases matching TRBD1. The sequence was collected from an adult in good health. Sequenced material: peripheral blood, taken on day 0 of AZD1222 vaccination. CDR3 coding DNA: TGTGCCAGCAGTTACACCGGACAGGGCCTGGGCGGCTACACCTTC. Protein product: CASSYTGQGLGGYTF.